The entry below gives a single T cell receptor beta chain sequence along with its context. Its antigen target is currently unknown. Base qualities are not provided; no much larger clone lies one nucleotide away. The sample comes from a study of shared clonotypes between healthy human individuals (TCRdb year 2020). In the study overall: A couple of women and a few men aged 18 to 49 years were included in the cohort. Per donor, three plates each were used for CD4 naive and CD4 memory, two for CD8 naive, and one for CD8 memory. Blood TCR repertoires of five healthy adults were deeply sequenced to estimate repertoire size and the extent of clonotype sharing between individuals. Libraries were prepared and TCR repertoires were sequenced by different laboratories using diverse techniques, in order to increase sequencing depth and limit assay-specific biases. Between about 0.94 and 8.9 billion PBMCs per donor were obtained by leukapheresis. Broad study findings and their caveats: Rarefaction of sorted-subset datasets indicated incomplete sequencing despite the large sequencing depth. Based on pairwise subsampling, the degree of clonotype sharing among donors was expected to be affected by sequencing depth. Compared with non-shared clonotypes, clonotypes shared by all four sorted-subset donors had higher generation probabilities. The genetic and exposure-history diversity represented was limited by the small number of donors. About 5% of naive CD4, 3.5% of naive CD8, around 2.3% of memory CD4, and about 0.4% of memory CD8 clonotypes were shared across four donors. Larger estimated clonotype richness was generally found for naive subsets than for memory subsets. Sampling was limited to blood, and TCR repertoires in tissue likely differ from TCR repertoires in blood.

The germline V gene (reference sequence) sets CDR1 to WNHNN and CDR2 to SYGVQD. The CDR3 sequence holds 13 residues, the cysteine and phenylalanine included. Of all the DNA, just the CDR3 is kept, 39 bases in frame from base 1. V has 8 bases trimmed and J has 8 bases trimmed; junction bases matching no gene number 9. Healthy HIV-negative adults with no recently reported acute infections or vaccinations were included as donors. Every donor was a Caucasian adult residing in Nashville, Tennessee, USA. CD4+ T cells were enriched through magnetic negative selection, after which naive cells were positively selected on CD45RA and the remaining negative fraction served as the memory subset. After blood collection by leukapheresis, PBMCs were isolated using Ficoll-Histopaque density gradient centrifugation and then cryopreserved in the vapor phase of liquid nitrogen. Purity and quantity of every magnetically sorted T cell population were checked by analytical flow cytometry. Genomic DNA was isolated from every sorted fraction and measured by UV absorbance on a Nanodrop 2000c.

Using the deep immunoSEQ assay, multiplex PCR amplified TCR CDR3 regions from genomic DNA. Extracted genomic DNA from each cell subset was spread evenly across all wells of several immunoSEQ 96-well plates, with each plate serving as a replicate. For sorted subsets, about 200 ng genomic DNA, equal to 25,000 to 35,000 T cell genomes, was loaded into each replicate PCR. The purified libraries were quantified using a Qubit 3.0 fluorometer, sized with a Bioanalyzer 2100, and then quantified again using the KAPA Library Quantification kit. A separate single-read 150-cycle Illumina NextSeq 550 flow cell was used to sequence each immunoSEQ 96-well plate. The source study handled its data this way. Because the immunoSEQ output included only junctional sequences and no quality scores, the filtering could not be the same as the filtering used for full-length reads. To assign V/J genes and CDR3, sequences were annotated against IMGT germline references using PyIR, a Python wrapper for IgBLAST v1.9. Reads were filtered out if the reads had weak V/J assignments (E-value above 1e-6), no CDR3, stop codons, out-of-frame junctions, or ambiguous translated residues. A V3J clonotype was defined by an identical inferred V gene, J gene, and CDR3 amino acid sequence. Percentage overlap between repertoires was computed as shared unique clonotypes divided by the size of the smaller repertoire. RTK rarefaction, the Chao1 estimator, and Recon v2.1 estimates of unobserved clonotypes were used to assess repertoire richness. Generation probabilities were computed with OLGA for all TCRbeta clonotypes obtained by the gDNA method from a few donors. TCRdb took over this immuneACCESS table, retaining in-frame rearrangements with V and J assigned. Such tables are incomplete; in checked studies, under half of the missing clones stem from an unresolved V gene, and the remainder is unexplained. That table supplies the V and J calls and clone size; D and trimming were determined from the DNA. The sample data list 600,000 to 800,000 clones, and 72% of these were observed just once. The ten largest clones add up to under 2% of the sample.

This TCR was sampled from a woman in her twenties or thirties in good health. What was sequenced was memory CD4+ T cells sorted from blood. The cell subset or site label of this sample denotes: CD45RA-negative fraction. Recombination linked TRBV10-1 to TRBJ1-1; TRBD1 matches 9 bases in the middle. The bases are TGCGCCAGCCAAAAGACCGGGACAGGGGAAGCTTTCTTT. Protein translation: CASQKTGTGEAFF.